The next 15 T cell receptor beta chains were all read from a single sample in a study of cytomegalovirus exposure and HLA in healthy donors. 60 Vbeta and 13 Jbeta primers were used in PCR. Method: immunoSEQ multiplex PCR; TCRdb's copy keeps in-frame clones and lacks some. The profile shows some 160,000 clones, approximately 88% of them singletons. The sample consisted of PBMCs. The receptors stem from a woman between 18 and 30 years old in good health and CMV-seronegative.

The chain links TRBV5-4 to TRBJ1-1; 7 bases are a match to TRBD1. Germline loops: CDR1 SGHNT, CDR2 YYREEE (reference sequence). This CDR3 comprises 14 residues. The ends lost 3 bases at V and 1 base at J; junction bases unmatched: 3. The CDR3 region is CASSWGTANTEAFF. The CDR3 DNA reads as TGTGCCAGCAGCTGGGGGACAGCGAACACTGAAGCTTTCTTT.

CDR3 coding DNA: TGTGCCAGCAGTTTTCGGGACTTAGCAACTAATGAAAAACTGTTTTTT. It codes for CASSFRDLATNEKLFF. This chain uses TRBV28 with TRBJ1-4; D may be TRBD1 (5 bases). This CDR3 has 16 residues. Germline V lookup: CDR1 MDHEN, CDR2 SYDVKM. V was shortened by 3 bases and J by 0 bases, with 11 bases between the two germline ends.

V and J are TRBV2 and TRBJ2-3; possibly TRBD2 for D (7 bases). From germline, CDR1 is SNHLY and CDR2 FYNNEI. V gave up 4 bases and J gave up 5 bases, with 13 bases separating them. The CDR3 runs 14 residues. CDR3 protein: CASSVGGALDTQYF. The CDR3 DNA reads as TGTGCCAGCAGTGTGGGGGGGGCCCTAGATACGCAGTATTTT.

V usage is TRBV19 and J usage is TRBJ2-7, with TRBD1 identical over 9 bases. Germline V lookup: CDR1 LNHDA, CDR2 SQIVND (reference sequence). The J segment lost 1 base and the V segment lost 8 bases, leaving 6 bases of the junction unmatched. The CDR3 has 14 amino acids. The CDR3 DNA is TGTGCCAGTGAAGCGGGACAGGGTTCCTACGAGCAGTACTTC. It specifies CASEAGQGSYEQYF.

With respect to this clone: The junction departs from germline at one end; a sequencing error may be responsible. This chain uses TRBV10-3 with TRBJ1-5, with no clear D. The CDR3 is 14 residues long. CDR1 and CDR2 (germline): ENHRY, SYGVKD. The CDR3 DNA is TGTGCCAGCAGTGCCCCGGGAGAGAGTCAGCCCCAGCATTTT. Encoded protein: CASSAPGESQPQHF.

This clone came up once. DNA of the CDR3: TGTGCCAGCAGCTTGGGACAGGACTATGGCTACACCTTC. Translating gives CASSLGQDYGYTF. The genes are TRBV5-6 and TRBJ1-2, with a tentative D call TRBD1 (6 bases). V was clipped by 0 bases and J by 3 bases, with 6 bases between them. The CDR3 sequence is 13 residues long. Germline V gene sequence: CDR1 SGHDT, CDR2 YYEEEE.

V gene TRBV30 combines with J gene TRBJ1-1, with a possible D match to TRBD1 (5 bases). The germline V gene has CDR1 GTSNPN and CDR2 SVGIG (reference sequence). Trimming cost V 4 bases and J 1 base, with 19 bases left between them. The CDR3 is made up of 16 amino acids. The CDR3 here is CAWIRVRSRENTEAFF. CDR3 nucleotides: TGTGCCTGGATCAGGGTTAGGAGTAGAGAGAACACTGAAGCTTTCTTT.

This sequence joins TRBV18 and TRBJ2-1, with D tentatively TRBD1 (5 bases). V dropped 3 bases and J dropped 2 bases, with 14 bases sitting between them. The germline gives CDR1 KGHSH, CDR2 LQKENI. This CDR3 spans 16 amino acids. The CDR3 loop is CASSPSTGQTYNEQFF. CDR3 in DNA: TGTGCCAGCTCACCGTCCACTGGACAAACCTACAATGAGCAGTTCTTC. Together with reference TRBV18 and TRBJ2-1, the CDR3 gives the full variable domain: NAGVMQNPRHLVRRRGQEARLRCSPMKGHSHVYWYRQLPEEGLKFMVYLQKENIIDESGMPKERFSAEFPKEGPSILRIQQVVRGDSAAYFCASSPSTGQTYNEQFFGPGTRLTVL.

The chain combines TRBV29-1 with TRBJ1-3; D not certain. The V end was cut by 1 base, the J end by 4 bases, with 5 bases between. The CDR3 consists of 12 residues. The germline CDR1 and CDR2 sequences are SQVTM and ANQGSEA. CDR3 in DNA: TGCAGCGTTGAAGTTCCAGGAAACACCATATATTTT. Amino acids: CSVEVPGNTIYF.

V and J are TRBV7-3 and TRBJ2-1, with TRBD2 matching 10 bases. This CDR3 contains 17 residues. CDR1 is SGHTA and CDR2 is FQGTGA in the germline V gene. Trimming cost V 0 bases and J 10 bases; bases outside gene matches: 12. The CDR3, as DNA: TGTGCCAGCAGCTTAACGTCCTCTACTAGCGGGGAATTAGAGCAGTTCTTC. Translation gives CASSLTSSTSGELEQFF.

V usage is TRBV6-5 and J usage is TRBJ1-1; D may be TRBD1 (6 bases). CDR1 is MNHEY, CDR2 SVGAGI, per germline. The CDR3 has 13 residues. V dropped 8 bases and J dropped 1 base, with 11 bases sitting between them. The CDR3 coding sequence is TGTGCCAGCCAATTGGGGGCGAACACTGAAGCTTTCTTT. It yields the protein CASQLGANTEAFF.

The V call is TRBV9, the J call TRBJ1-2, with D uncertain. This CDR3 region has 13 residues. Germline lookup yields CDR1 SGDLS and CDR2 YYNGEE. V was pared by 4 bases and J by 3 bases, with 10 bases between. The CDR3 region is CASSPEMDYGYTF. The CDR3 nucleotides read TGTGCCAGCAGCCCCGAGATGGACTATGGCTACACCTTC. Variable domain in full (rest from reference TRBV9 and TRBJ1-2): DSGVTQTPKHLITATGQRVTLRCSPRSGDLSVYWYQQSLDQGLQFLIQYYNGEERAKGNILERFSAQQFPDLHSELNLSSLELGDSALYFCASSPEMDYGYTFGSGTRLTVV.

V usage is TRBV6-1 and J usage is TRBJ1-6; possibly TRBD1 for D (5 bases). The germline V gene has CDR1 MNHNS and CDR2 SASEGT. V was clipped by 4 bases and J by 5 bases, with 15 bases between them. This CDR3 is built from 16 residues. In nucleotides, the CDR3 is TGTGCCAGCAGTGTGGGTTCAGGGTTCAATAATTCACCCCTCCACTTT. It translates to CASSVGSGFNNSPLHF.

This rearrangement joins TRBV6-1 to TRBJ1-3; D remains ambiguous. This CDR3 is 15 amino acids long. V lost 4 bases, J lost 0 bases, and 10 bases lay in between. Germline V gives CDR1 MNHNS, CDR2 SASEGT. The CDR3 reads CASSAGGGSGNTIYF. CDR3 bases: TGTGCCAGCAGTGCGGGCGGAGGCTCTGGAAACACCATATATTTT.

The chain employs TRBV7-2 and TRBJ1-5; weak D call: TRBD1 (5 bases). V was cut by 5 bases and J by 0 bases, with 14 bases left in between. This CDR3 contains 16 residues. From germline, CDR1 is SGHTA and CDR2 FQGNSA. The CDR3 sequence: CASSPWTRYSNQPQHF. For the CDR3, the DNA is TGTGCCAGCAGCCCCTGGACAAGATATAGCAATCAGCCCCAGCATTTT.